The clone carrying this T cell receptor (beta chain) was counted a few times. The target antigen is unknown. MiXCR was run by TCRdb on the 5' RACE reads, yielding one entry per CDR3 protein. The sample includes a few hundred thousand distinct CDR3 sequences, 6.9% of them seen just once. The data derive from a study of T cells after yellow fever vaccination. Study details: Fractions of limited cellularity were prepared by means of SMART-Seq v4 Ultra Low Input.

This CDR3 region has 22 residues. From germline, CDR1 is SGHRS and CDR2 YFSETQ. The junction had 23 bases not matched to a gene; V was cut back by 1 base and J by 1 base. Study-wide results and caveats: Abundant clonotypes from the bulk population could contaminate FACS-sorted repertoires.

The gene calls are TRBV5-1 and TRBJ2-7, with TRBD2 matching over 10 bases. The sequencing here drew on CD4+ T cells sorted from PBMCs, taken 15 days after the yellow fever booster vaccination. This TCR derives from a man aged 25-40 years who received the YFV17D yellow fever vaccine. CDR3 in amino acids: CASSLLTPIRTSGRASSYEQYF. The CDR3 DNA reads TGCGCCAGCAGCTTGCTGACACCGATAAGGACCAGCGGGAGGGCCTCATCCTACGAGCAGTACTTC.